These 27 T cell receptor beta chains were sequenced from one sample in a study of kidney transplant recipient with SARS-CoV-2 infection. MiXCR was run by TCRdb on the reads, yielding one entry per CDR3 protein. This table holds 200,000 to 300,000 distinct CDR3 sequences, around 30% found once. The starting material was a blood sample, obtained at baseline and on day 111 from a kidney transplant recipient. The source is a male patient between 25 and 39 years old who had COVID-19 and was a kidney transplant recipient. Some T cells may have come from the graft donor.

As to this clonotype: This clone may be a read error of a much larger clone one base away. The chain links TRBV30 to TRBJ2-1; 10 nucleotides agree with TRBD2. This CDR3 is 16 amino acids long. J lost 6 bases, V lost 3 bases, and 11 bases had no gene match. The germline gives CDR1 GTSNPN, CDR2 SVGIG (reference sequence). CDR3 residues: CAWSPLAGGPGNEQFF. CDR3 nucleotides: TGTGCCTGGAGCCCATTAGCGGGAGGCCCGGGCAATGAGCAGTTCTTC.

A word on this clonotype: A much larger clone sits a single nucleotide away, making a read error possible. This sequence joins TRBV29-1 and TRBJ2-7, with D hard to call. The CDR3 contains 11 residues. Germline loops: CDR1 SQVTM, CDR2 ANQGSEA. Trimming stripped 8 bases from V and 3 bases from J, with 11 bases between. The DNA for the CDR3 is TGCAGCATTGTCAGTTACTACGAGCAGTACTTC. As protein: CSIVSYYEQYF.

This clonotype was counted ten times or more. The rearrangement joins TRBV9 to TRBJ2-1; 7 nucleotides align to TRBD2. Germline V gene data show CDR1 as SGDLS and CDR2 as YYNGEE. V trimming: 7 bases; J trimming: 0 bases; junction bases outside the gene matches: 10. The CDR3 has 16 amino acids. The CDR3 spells CASGSGTTGSYNEQFF. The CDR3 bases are TGTGCCAGCGGCTCGGGGACTACCGGCTCCTACAATGAGCAGTTCTTC.

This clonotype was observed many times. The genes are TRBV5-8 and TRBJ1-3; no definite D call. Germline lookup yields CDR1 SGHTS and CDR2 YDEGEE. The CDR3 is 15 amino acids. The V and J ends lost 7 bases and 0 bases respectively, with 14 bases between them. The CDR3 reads CASQPQIYSGNTIYF. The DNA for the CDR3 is TGTGCCAGCCAGCCCCAAATTTACTCTGGAAACACCATATATTTT.

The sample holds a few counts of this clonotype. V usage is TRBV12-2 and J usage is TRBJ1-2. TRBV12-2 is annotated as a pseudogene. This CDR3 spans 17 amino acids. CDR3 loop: CASRLIVTPRKTYGYTF. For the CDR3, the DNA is TGTGCAAGTCGCTTAATCGTGACTCCACGAAAGACCTATGGCTACACCTTC.

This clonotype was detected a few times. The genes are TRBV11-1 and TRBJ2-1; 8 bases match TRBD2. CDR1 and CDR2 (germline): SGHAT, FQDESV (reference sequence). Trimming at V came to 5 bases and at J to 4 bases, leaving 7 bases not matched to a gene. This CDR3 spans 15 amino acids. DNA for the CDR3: TGTGCCAGCAGCCCCCGGGCTAGCGGGTACAATGAGCAGTTCTTC. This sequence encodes CASSPRASGYNEQFF. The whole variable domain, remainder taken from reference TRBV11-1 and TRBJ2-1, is EAEVAQSPRYKITEKSQAVAFWCDPISGHATLYWYRQILGQGPELLVQFQDESVVDDSQLPKDRFSAERLKGVDSTLKIQPAELGDSAMYLCASSPRASGYNEQFFGPGTRLTVL.

The CDR3 region is CGRDFRTTQSRANVLTF. In DNA form, the CDR3 reads TGTGGCAGGGATTTTAGGACAACACAAAGTCGGGCCAACGTCCTGACTTTC. The chain joins TRBV8-2 to TRBJ2-6; the D call TRBD1 from the table was never checked on the DNA. TRBV8-2 represents a pseudogene. CDR3 length equals 17 residues.

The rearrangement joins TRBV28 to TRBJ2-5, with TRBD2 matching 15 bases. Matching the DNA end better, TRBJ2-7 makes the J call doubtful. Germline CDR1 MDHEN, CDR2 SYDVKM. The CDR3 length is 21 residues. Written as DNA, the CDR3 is TGTGCCAGCAGCACTTTCGTTACCCGAGGACTAGCGGGAGGGCGGGGAGTCGAGCAGTACTTC. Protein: CASSTFVTRGLAGGRGVEQYF.

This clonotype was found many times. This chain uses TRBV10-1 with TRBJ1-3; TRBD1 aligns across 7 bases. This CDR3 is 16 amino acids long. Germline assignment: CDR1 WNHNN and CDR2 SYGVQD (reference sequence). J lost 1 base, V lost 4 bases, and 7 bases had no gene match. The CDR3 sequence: CASSGTGTASGNTIYF. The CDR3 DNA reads TGCGCCAGCAGTGGAACCGGGACAGCGTCTGGAAACACCATATATTTT.

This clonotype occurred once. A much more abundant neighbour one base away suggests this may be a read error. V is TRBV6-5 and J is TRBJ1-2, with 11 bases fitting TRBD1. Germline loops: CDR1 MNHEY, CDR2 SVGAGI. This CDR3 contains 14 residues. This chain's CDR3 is CTSRGRDRGYGYTF. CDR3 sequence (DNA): TGTACCAGCAGGGGACGGGACAGGGGGTATGGCTACACCTTC.

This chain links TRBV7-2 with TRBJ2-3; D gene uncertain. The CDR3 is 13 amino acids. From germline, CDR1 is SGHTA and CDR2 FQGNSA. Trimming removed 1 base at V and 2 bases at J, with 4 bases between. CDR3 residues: CASSLGITDTQYF. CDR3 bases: TGTGCCAGCAGCTTAGGGATCACAGATACGCAGTATTTT.

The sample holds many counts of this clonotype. The CDR3 DNA is TGTGCCAGCAGCAGGGGTTGTCCCATTTCTTTCTCTGAGACCCAGTACTTC. It specifies CASSRGCPISFSETQYF. The rearrangement links TRBV3-1 to TRBJ2-5; D may be TRBD1 (5 bases). V lost 5 bases and J 5 bases, leaving 24 bases between the germline ends. This CDR3 spans 17 amino acids. Germline CDR1 LGHDT, CDR2 YNNKEL (reference sequence).

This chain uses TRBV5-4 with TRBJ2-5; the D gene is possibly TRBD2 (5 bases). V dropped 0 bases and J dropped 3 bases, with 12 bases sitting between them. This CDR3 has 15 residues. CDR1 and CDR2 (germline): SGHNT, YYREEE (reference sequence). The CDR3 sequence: CASSLDLAAKETQYF. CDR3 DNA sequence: TGTGCCAGCAGCTTGGACCTAGCAGCAAAAGAGACCCAGTACTTC.

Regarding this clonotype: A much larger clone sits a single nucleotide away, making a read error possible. CDR3 nucleotide sequence: TGTGCCAGCGGCCAATTTCGGACTAGCGGGTGGGGGACAGATACGCAGTATTTT. This codes for CASGQFRTSGWGTDTQYF. This chain links TRBV7-9 with TRBJ2-3; 11 positions match TRBD2. Per germline, CDR1 SEHNR and CDR2 FQNEAQ (reference sequence). J gave up 3 bases and V 8 bases, and 16 bases lay outside the gene matches. The CDR3 runs to 18 residues.

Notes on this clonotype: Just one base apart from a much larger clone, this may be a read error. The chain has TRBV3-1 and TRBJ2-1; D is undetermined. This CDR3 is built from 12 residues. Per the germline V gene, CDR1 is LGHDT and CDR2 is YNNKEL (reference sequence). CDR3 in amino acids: CASSLPPRHQSF. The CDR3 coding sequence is TGTGCCAGCAGTCTGCCTCCTAGACATCAGTCCTTC.

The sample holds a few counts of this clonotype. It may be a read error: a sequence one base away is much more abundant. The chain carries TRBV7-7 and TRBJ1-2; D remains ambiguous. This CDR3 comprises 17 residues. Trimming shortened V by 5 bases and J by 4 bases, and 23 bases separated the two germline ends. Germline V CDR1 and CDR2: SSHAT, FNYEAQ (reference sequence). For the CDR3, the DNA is TGTGCCAGCAGCCAGGCTAGTAAGTGCCGAAAGACCTATGGCTACACCTTC. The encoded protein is CASSQASKCRKTYGYTF.

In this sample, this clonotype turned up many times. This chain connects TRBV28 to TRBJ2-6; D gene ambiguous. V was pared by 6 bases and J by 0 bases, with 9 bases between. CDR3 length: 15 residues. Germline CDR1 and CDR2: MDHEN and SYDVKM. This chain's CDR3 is CASSLSSSGANVLTF. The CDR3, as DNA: TGTGCCAGCAGCCTCAGCAGCTCTGGGGCCAACGTCCTGACTTTC.

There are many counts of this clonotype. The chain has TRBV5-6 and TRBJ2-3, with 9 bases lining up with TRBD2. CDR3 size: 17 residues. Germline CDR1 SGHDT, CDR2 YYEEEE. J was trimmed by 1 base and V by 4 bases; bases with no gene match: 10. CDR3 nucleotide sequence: TGTGCCAGCAGCCCGGAAAGGACTAGCGTGGGCACAGATACGCAGTATTTT. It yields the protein CASSPERTSVGTDTQYF.

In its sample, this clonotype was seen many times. The CDR3 protein is CASSERNNEQFF. CDR3 coding DNA: TGTGCCAGCAGTGAGCGGAACAATGAGCAGTTCTTC. The chain combines TRBV28 with TRBJ2-1; tentatively, D is TRBD2 (5 bases). Germline V CDR1 and CDR2: MDHEN, SYDVKM. Deletions cut 5 bases from V and 5 bases from J, with 7 bases between. The CDR3 contains 12 residues.

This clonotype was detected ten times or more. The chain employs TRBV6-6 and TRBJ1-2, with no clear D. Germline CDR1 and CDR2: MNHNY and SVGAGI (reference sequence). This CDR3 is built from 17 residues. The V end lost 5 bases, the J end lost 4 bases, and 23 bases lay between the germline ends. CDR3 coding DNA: TGTGCCAGCAGTGGGCCGATAGGTGGGAGAAAGACCTATGGCTACACCTTC. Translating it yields CASSGPIGGRKTYGYTF.

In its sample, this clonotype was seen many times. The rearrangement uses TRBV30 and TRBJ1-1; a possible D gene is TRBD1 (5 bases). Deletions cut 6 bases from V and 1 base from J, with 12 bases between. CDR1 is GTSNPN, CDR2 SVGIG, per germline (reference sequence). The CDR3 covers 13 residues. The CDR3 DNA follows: TGTGCCTGCCCGGGACTCTCGAACACTGAAGCTTTCTTT. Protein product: CACPGLSNTEAFF.

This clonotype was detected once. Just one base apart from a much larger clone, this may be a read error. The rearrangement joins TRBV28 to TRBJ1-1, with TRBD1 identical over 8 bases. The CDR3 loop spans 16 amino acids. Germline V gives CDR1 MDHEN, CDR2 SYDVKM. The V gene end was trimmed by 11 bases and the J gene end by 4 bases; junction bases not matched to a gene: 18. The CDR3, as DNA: TGTGCCGGCATTCCCCCTTCGGGACAGGTGATCACTGAAGCTTTCTTT. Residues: CAGIPPSGQVITEAFF. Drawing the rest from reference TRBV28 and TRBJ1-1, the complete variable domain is DVKVTQSSRYLVKRTGEKVFLECVQDMDHENMFWYRQDPGLGLRLIYFSYDVKMKEKGDIPEGYSVSREKKERFSLILESASTNQTSMYLCAGIPPSGQVITEAFFGQGTRLTVV.

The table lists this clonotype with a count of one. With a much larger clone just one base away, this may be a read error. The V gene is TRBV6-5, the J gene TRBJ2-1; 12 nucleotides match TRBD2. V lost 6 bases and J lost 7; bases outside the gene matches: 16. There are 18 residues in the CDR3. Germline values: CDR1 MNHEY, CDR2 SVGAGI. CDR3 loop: CASSAWETSGRAINEQFF. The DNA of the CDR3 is TGTGCCAGCAGCGCCTGGGAGACTAGCGGGAGAGCGATTAATGAGCAGTTCTTC.

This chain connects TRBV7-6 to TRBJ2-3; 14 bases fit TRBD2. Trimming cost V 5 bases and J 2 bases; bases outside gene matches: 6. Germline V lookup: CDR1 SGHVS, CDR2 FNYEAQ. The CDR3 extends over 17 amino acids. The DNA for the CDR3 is TGTGCCAGCAGCCGACTAGCGGGGGGGGTGCACACAGATACGCAGTATTTT. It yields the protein CASSRLAGGVHTDTQYF.

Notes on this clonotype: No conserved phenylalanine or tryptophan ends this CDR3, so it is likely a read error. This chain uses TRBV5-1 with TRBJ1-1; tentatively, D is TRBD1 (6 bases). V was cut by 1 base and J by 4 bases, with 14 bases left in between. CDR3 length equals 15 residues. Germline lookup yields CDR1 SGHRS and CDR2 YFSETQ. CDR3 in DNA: TGCGCCAGCAGCTTGTATTTGGAAGGGGGCACTGAAGCTTTCCTT. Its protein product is CASSLYLEGGTEAFL.

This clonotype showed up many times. CDR3 DNA sequence: TGTGCCGGGTCCGAACATGGAATTAACAATGAGCAGTTCTTC. Amino acids: CAGSEHGINNEQFF. The V gene is TRBV6-5, the J gene TRBJ2-1; D gene ambiguous. Trimming stripped 11 bases from V and 5 bases from J, with 19 bases between. Germline values: CDR1 MNHEY, CDR2 SVGAGI. The CDR3 sequence is 14 residues long.

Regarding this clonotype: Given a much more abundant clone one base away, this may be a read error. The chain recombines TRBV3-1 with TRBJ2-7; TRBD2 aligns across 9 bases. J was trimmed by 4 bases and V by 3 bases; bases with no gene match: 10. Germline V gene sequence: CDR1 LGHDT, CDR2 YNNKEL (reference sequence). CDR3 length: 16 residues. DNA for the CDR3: TGTGCCAGCAGCCAGACTTCCAGCGGGAGGCTATACGAGCAGTACTTC. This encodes CASSQTSSGRLYEQYF.